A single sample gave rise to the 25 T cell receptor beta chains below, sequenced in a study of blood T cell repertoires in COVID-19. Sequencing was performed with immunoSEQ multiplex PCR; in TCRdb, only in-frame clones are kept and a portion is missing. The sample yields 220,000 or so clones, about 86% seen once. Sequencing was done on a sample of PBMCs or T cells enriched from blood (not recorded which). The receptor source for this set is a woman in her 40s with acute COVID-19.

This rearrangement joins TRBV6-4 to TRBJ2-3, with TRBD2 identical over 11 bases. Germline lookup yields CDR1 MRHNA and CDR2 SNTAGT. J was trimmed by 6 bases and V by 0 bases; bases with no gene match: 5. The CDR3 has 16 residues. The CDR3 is CASSDSIAGGPDTQYF. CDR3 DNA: TGTGCCAGCAGTGACTCGATAGCGGGGGGGCCCGATACGCAGTATTTT.

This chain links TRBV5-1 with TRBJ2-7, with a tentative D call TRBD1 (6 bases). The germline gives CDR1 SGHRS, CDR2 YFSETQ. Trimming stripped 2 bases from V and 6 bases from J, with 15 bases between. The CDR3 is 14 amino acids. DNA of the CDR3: TGCGCCAGCAGCTTAGTCACAGGGCCTACCGAGCAGTACTTC. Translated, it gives CASSLVTGPTEQYF.

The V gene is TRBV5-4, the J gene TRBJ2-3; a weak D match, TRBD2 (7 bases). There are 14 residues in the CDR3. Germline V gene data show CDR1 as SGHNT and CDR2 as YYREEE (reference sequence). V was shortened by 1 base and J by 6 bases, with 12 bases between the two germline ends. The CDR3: CASSLRGAPDTQYF. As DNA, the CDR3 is TGTGCCAGCAGCTTGCGGGGGGCCCCGGATACGCAGTATTTT.

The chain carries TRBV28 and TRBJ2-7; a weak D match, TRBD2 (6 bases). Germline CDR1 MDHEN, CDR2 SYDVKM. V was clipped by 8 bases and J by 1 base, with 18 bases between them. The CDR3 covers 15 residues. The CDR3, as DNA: TGTGCCAGCTCTGTGGGCGGGATCTGGTCCTACGAGCAGTACTTC. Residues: CASSVGGIWSYEQYF.

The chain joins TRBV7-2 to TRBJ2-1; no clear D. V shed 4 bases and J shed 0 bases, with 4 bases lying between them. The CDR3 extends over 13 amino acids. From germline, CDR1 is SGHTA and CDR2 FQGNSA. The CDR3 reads CASSSGSYNEQFF. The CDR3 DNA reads TGTGCCAGCAGCTCAGGCTCCTACAATGAGCAGTTCTTC.

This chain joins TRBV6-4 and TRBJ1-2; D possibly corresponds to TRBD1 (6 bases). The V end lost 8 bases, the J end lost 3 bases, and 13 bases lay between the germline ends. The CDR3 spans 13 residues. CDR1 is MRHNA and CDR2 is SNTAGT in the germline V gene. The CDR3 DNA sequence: TGTGCCAGCCTTTTACAGGGCCACTATGGCTACACCTTC. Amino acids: CASLLQGHYGYTF.

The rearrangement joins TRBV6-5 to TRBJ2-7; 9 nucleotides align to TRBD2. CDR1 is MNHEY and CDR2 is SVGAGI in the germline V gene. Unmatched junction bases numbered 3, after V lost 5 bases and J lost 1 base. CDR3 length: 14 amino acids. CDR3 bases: TGTGCCAGCAGTCTGACTAGCGGATCCTACGAGCAGTACTTC. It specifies CASSLTSGSYEQYF.

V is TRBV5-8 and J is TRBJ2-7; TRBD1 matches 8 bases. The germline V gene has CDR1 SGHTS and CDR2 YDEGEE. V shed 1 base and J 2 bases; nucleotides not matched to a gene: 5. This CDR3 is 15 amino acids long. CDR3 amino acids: CASSLRAGGTYEQYF. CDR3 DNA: TGTGCCAGCAGCTTGCGGGCAGGGGGCACCTACGAGCAGTACTTC.

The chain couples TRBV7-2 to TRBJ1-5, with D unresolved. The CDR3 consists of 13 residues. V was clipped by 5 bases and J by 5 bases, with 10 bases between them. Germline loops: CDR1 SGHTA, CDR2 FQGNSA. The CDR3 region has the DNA TGTGCCAGCAGCCCAAGAGGCGATCAGCCCCAGCATTTT. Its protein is CASSPRGDQPQHF.

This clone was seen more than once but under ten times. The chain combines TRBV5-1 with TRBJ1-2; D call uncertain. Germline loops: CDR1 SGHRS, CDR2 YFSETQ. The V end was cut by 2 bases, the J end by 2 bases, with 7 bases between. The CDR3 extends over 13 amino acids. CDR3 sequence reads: CASSFTQNYGYTF. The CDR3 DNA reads TGCGCCAGCAGCTTTACCCAGAACTATGGCTACACCTTC. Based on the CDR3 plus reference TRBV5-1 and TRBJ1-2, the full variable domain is KAGVTQTPRYLIKTRGQQVTLSCSPISGHRSVSWYQQTPGQGLQFLFEYFSETQRNKGNFPGRFSGRQFSNSRSEMNVSTLELGDSALYLCASSFTQNYGYTFGSGTRLTVV.

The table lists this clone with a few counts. This CDR3 reads CASSEGLAGGSGHEQYF. DNA for the CDR3: TGTGCCAGCAGTGAAGGGCTAGCGGGAGGATCGGGCCACGAGCAGTACTTC. The rearrangement links TRBV2 to TRBJ2-7; 11 positions agree with TRBD2. The CDR3 is made up of 17 amino acids. Losses at the gene ends were 1 base for V and 5 bases for J; bases not matched to a gene: 10. Germline V gene data show CDR1 as SNHLY and CDR2 as FYNNEI.

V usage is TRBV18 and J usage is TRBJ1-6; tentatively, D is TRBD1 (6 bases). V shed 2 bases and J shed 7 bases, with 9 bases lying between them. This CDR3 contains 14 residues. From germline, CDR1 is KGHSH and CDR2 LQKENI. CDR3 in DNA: TGTGCCAGCTCACCAAGAGGACAGAATTCACCCCTCCACTTT. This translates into CASSPRGQNSPLHF.

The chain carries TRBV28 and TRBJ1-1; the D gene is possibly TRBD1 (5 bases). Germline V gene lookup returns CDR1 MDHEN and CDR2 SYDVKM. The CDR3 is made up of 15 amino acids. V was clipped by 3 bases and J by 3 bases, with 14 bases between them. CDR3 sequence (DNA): TGTGCCAGCAGTTTTTGGGAAGGGGCGGACACTGAAGCTTTCTTT. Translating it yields CASSFWEGADTEAFF.

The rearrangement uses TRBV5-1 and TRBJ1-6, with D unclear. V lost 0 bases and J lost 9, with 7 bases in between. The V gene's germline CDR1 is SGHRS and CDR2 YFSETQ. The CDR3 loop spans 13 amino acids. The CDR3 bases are TGCGCCAGCAGCTTGGAGGCGGCTTCACCCCTCCACTTT. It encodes CASSLEAASPLHF.

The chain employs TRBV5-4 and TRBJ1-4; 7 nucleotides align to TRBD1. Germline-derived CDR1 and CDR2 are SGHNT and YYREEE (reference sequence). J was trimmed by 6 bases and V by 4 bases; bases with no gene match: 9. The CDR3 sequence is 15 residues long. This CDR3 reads CASSARQGLDEKLFF. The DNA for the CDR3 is TGTGCCAGCAGCGCCCGACAGGGATTGGATGAAAAACTGTTTTTT.

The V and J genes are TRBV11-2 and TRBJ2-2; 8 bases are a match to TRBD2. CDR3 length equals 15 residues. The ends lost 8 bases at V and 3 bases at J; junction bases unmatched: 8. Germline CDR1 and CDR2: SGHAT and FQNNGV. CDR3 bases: TGTGCCAGCGGGCGGGCAGCGGGGGACACCGGGGAGCTGTTTTTT. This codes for CASGRAAGDTGELFF.

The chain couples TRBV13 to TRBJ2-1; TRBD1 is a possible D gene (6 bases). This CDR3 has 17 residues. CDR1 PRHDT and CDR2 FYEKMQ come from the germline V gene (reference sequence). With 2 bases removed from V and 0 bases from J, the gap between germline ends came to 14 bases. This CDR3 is CASSLTGHPGSYNEQFF. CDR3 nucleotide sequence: TGTGCCAGCAGCTTAACGGGACACCCGGGCTCCTACAATGAGCAGTTCTTC.

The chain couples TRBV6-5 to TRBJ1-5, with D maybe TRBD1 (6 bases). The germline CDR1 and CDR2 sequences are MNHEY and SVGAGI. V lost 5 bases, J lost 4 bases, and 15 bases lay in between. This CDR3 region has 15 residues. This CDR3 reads CASSNSGAHNQPQHF. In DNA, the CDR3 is TGTGCCAGCAGTAATTCAGGGGCGCATAATCAGCCCCAGCATTTT.

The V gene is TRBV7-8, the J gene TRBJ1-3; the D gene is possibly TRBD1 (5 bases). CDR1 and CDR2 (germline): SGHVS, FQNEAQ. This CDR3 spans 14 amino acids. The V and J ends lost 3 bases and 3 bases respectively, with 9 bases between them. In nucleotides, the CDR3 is TGTGCCAGCAGCTTGGGCGACAGTGGAAACACCATATATTTT. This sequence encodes CASSLGDSGNTIYF.

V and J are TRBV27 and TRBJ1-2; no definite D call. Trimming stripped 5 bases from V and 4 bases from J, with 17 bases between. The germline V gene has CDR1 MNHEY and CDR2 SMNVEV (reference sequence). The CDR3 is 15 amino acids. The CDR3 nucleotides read TGTGCCAGCAGTACGACTACGGACTTGAGCTATGGCTACACCTTC. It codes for CASSTTTDLSYGYTF.

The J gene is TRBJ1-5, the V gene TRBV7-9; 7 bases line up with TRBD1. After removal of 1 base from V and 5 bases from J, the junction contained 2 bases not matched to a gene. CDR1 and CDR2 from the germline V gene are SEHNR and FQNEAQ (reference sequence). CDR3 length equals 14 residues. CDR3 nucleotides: TGTGCCAGCAGCTTAGGACAGGGCTATCAGCCCCAGCATTTT. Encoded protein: CASSLGQGYQPQHF.

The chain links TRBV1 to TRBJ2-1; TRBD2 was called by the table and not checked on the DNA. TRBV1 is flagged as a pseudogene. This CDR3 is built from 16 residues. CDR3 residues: CTSSHIAGSFYNEQFF. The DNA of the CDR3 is TGCACCAGCAGCCATATAGCGGGATCTTTCTACAATGAGCAGTTCTTC.

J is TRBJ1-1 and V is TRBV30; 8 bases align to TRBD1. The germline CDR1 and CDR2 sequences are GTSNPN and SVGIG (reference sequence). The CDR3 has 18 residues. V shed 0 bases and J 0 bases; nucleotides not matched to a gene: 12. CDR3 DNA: TGTGCCTGGAGTGTACGAATAAGAGGACAGGGTCTGAACACTGAAGCTTTCTTT. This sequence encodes CAWSVRIRGQGLNTEAFF.

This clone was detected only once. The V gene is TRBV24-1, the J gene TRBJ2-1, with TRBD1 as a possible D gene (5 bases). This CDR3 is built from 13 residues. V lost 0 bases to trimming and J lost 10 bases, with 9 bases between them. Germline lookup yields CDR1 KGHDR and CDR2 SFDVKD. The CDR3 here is CATSDLIPGEQFF. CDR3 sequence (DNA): TGTGCCACCAGTGATTTGATCCCAGGGGAGCAGTTCTTC.

The CDR3 DNA reads as TGTGCCAGTATCCGAGGGACAGGTTACAATGAGCAGTTCTTC. Translated, it gives CASIRGTGYNEQFF. This chain uses TRBV19 with TRBJ2-1; 8 bases agree with TRBD1. CDR3 length: 14 amino acids. The germline V gene has CDR1 LNHDA and CDR2 SQIVND (reference sequence). V shed 7 bases, J shed 4 bases, and the junction held 6 bases outside the gene matches.